These 2 T cell receptor beta chains share one sample of origin, sequenced in a study of T cell changes during pregnancy in multiple sclerosis. The repertoire was sequenced with immunoSEQ multiplex PCR; TCRdb's copy has only in-frame clones and lacks some. The sample consists of about 42,000 clones, around 92% of them appearing once. The sample in question was CD4+ T cells from peripheral blood mononuclear cells, obtained after pregnancy. These receptors were taken from a female donor in good health, enrolled as a control in a pregnancy study.

The V gene is TRBV28, the J gene TRBJ2-7, with TRBD2 identical over 8 bases. The CDR3 sequence is 14 residues long. Looked up from germline, CDR1 is MDHEN and CDR2 is SYDVKM. With V trimmed by 2 bases and J by 1 base, 1 base remained unmatched. CDR3 sequence reads: CASSLVAGSYEQYF. DNA of the CDR3: TGTGCCAGCAGTTTAGTAGCGGGGTCCTACGAGCAGTACTTC.

The chain has TRBV15 and TRBJ1-4; a weak D match, TRBD1 (5 bases). The length of the CDR3 is 15 residues. Between the trimmed V and J ends, which lost 7 bases and 3 bases, there was a span of 15 bases. Germline values: CDR1 LNHNV, CDR2 YYDKDF (reference sequence). CDR3 coding DNA: TGTGCCACCACCCAGGGTCCGTCTCCTAATGAAAAACTGTTTTTT. This encodes CATTQGPSPNEKLFF.